A single sample gave rise to the 16 T cell receptor beta chains below, sequenced in a study of blood T cell repertoires in COVID-19. Clones were read by immunoSEQ multiplex PCR, and TCRdb kept only the in-frame ones, dropping some. The sample consists of roughly 57,000 clones, around 83% of them appearing once. The material sequenced was peripheral blood. The receptors originated from a man between 25 and 39 years old with COVID-19, enrolled during active disease.

This clone was recorded a few times. This chain joins TRBV5-4 and TRBJ2-7, with D unclear. Germline assignment: CDR1 SGHNT and CDR2 YYREEE (reference sequence). V lost 0 bases and J lost 2, with 6 bases in between. The CDR3 runs to 13 residues. DNA for the CDR3: TGTGCCAGCAGCTTGGACAGTCCCTACGAGCAGTACTTC. Protein sequence: CASSLDSPYEQYF.

This clone has only one observation. This chain joins TRBV5-4 and TRBJ2-2; D is ambiguous. The germline V and J ends were trimmed by 0 bases and 3 bases, with 6 bases remaining between them. The CDR3 has 14 amino acids. Germline V gives CDR1 SGHNT, CDR2 YYREEE (reference sequence). CDR3 coding DNA: TGTGCCAGCAGCTTGGGTCAGTACACCGGGGAGCTGTTTTTT. Translated: CASSLGQYTGELFF.

The rearrangement joins TRBV7-9 to TRBJ1-2, with a tentative D call TRBD1 (6 bases). The CDR3 has 15 amino acids. V was clipped by 5 bases and J by 4 bases, with 17 bases between them. Per germline, CDR1 SEHNR and CDR2 FQNEAQ (reference sequence). The CDR3 DNA sequence: TGTGCCAGCAGCCCTGGGGGCAGGAGAACCTATGGCTACACCTTC. It specifies CASSPGGRRTYGYTF.

This clone was seen more than once but under ten times. The chain joins TRBV5-1 to TRBJ1-6; the D gene is possibly TRBD1 (5 bases). V was shortened by 4 bases and J by 10 bases, with 18 bases between the two germline ends. Germline V lookup: CDR1 SGHRS, CDR2 YFSETQ. The CDR3 runs 15 residues. CDR3 in amino acids: CASSPAGRGWSPLHF. The CDR3 DNA is TGCGCCAGCAGCCCCGCGGGGCGGGGGTGGTCACCCCTCCACTTT.

The CDR3 reads CASSLYGRLPNEKLFF. The CDR3 DNA reads TGTGCCAGCAGCCTTTATGGGAGACTTCCTAATGAAAAACTGTTTTTT. The J gene is TRBJ1-4, the V gene TRBV27; D is undetermined. The V and J ends lost 6 bases and 3 bases respectively, with 17 bases between them. CDR1 and CDR2 (germline): MNHEY, SMNVEV (reference sequence). This CDR3 comprises 16 residues.

By share, this clone ranks as medium-sized. The V gene is TRBV4-2, the J gene TRBJ1-6, with TRBD1 identical over 7 bases. Germline V gene lookup returns CDR1 LGHNA and CDR2 YNFKEQ. With 0 bases clipped from V and 7 bases from J, the junction kept 6 bases outside the gene matches. This CDR3 has 16 amino acids. The CDR3 nucleotides read TGTGCCAGCAGCCAAGAATTCAAGGGGGCCAATTCACCCCTCCACTTT. Amino acids: CASSQEFKGANSPLHF.

This chain links TRBV19 with TRBJ1-6; 8 nucleotides match TRBD1. J was trimmed by 6 bases and V by 5 bases; bases with no gene match: 15. CDR3 length: 18 amino acids. CDR1 and CDR2 (germline): LNHDA, SQIVND (reference sequence). CDR3 residues: CASSAGTGLKGSNSPLHF. Here the CDR3 DNA reads TGTGCCAGTAGTGCCGGGACAGGTCTCAAAGGTTCTAATTCACCCCTCCACTTT.

The rearrangement joins TRBV19 to TRBJ2-7; 14 nucleotides match TRBD2. The CDR3 totals 16 residues. The germline CDR1 and CDR2 sequences are LNHDA and SQIVND (reference sequence). Trimming removed 5 bases from V and 0 bases from J; junction bases left unmatched: 3. The CDR3 sequence is CASSAGTSGSSYEQYF. In nucleotides, the CDR3 is TGTGCCAGTAGTGCTGGGACTAGCGGGAGCTCCTACGAGCAGTACTTC.

This CDR3 is CASNRAGQLGNQPQHF. In DNA form, the CDR3 reads TGTGCCAGTAACAGGGCAGGGCAATTAGGGAATCAGCCCCAGCATTTT. This sequence joins TRBV19 and TRBJ1-5; perhaps TRBD1 as D (6 bases). The V and J ends lost 7 bases and 4 bases respectively, with 20 bases between them. Germline lookup yields CDR1 LNHDA and CDR2 SQIVND (reference sequence). The CDR3 extends over 16 amino acids.

The V and J genes are TRBV6-1 and TRBJ2-3; the D gene is possibly TRBD2 (5 bases). Germline CDR1 MNHNS, CDR2 SASEGT. V gave up 2 bases and J gave up 0 bases, with 12 bases separating them. The CDR3 sequence is 16 residues long. The CDR3 coding sequence is TGTGCCAGCAGTGAACCTCCGGGGTATAGCACAGATACGCAGTATTTT. This encodes CASSEPPGYSTDTQYF.

V usage is TRBV5-1 and J usage is TRBJ2-7; TRBD1 agrees at 7 bases. V trimming: 4 bases; J trimming: 5 bases; junction bases outside the gene matches: 9. Germline V lookup: CDR1 SGHRS, CDR2 YFSETQ. This CDR3 region has 14 residues. CDR3 in DNA: TGCGCCAGCAGCCGCGAAGGGGGCTCGGACGAGCAGTACTTC. Translated, it gives CASSREGGSDEQYF.

This clone has a single count. The CDR3 nucleotides read TGTGCCAGCAGTTTAACAGAGAACACTGAAGCTTTCTTT. Translated, it gives CASSLTENTEAFF. The chain has TRBV27 and TRBJ1-1, with D unresolved. The V gene's germline CDR1 is MNHEY and CDR2 SMNVEV (reference sequence). V was trimmed by 2 bases and J by 1 base, leaving 5 bases between them. The CDR3 has 13 residues.

The V call is TRBV30, the J call TRBJ2-3; 8 positions agree with TRBD2. The CDR3 has 14 amino acids. Germline CDR1 GTSNPN, CDR2 SVGIG (reference sequence). Losses at the gene ends were 5 bases for V and 2 bases for J; bases not matched to a gene: 6. The CDR3 DNA reads TGTGCCTGGGGATCGGGACTAGACACAGATACGCAGTATTTT. Amino acid sequence: CAWGSGLDTDTQYF. Full variable domain (rest looked up from reference TRBV30 and TRBJ2-3): SQTIHQWPATLVQPVGSPLSLECTVEGTSNPNLYWYRQAAGRGLQLLFYSVGIGQISSEVPQNLSASRPQDRQFILSSKKLLLSDSGFYLCAWGSGLDTDTQYFGPGTRLTVL.

V gene TRBV5-6 combines with J gene TRBJ2-3, with 11 bases identical to TRBD2. This CDR3 spans 16 amino acids. The germline V gene has CDR1 SGHDT and CDR2 YYEEEE. Trimming cost V 2 bases and J 5 bases; bases outside gene matches: 7. This CDR3 reads CASSFGAGTSGDTQYF. DNA of the CDR3: TGTGCCAGCAGCTTTGGGGCCGGGACTAGCGGAGATACGCAGTATTTT.

This chain connects TRBV4-1 to TRBJ2-3; D not certain. Germline V CDR1 and CDR2: MGHRA, YSYEKL. V lost 3 bases and J 6 bases, leaving 10 bases between the germline ends. The CDR3 runs to 13 residues. The CDR3 DNA sequence: TGCGCCAGCAGCCAGAACCTCGGGGATACGCAGTATTTT. Residues: CASSQNLGDTQYF.

The J gene is TRBJ1-4, the V gene TRBV1. TRBV1 is a listed pseudogene. The CDR3 length is 18 residues. The CDR3 nucleotides are TGCACCAGCAGTAAAGAGGGGGGGAGGCCGGCAACTAATGAAAAACTGTTTTTT. It specifies CTSSKEGGRPATNEKLFF.